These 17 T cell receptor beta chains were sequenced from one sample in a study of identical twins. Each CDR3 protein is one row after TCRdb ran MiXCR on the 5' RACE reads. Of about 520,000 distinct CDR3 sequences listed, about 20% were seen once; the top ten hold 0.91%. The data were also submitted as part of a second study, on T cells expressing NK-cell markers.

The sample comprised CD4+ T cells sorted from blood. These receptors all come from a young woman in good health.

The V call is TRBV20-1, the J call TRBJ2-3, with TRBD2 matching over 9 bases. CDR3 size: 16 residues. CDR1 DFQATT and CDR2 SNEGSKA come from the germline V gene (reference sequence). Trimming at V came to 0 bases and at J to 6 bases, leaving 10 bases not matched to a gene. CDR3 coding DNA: TGCAGTGCTAGAGATCCTAAGAGCGGGAGGTCTGATACGCAGTATTTT. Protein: CSARDPKSGRSDTQYF.

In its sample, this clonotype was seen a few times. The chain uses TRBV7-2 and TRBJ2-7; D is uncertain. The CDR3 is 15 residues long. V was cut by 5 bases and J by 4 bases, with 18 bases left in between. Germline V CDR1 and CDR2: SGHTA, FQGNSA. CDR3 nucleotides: TGTGCCAGCAGCCCCCCGACCAGGAGTAGATACGAGCAGTACTTC. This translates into CASSPPTRSRYEQYF. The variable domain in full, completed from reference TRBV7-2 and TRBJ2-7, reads GAGVSQSPSNKVTEKGKDVELRCDPISGHTALYWYRQSLGQGLEFLIYFQGNSAPDKSGLPSDRFSAERTGGSVSTLTIQRTQQEDSAVYLCASSPPTRSRYEQYFGPGTRLTVT.

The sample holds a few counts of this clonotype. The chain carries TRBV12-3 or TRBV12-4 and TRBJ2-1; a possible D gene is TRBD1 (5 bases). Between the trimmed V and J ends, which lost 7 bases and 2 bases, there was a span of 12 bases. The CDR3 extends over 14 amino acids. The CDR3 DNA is TGTGCCAGCACCGACTTAGGGGCCTACAATGAGCAGTTCTTC. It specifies CASTDLGAYNEQFF.

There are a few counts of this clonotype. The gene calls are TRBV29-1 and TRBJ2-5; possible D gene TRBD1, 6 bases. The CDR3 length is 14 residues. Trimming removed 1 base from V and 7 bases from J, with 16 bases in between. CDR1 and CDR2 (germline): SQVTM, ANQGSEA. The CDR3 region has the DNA TGCAGCGTTGAAGTCTTAGAGGGGGTAAGGACCCAGTACTTC. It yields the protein CSVEVLEGVRTQYF.

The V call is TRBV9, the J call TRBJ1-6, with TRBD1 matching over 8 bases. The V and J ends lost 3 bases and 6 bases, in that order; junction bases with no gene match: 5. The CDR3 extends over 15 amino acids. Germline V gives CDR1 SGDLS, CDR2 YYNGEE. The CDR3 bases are TGTGCCAGCAGCGCGATGGGACAGGTTAATTCACCCCTCCACTTT. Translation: CASSAMGQVNSPLHF.

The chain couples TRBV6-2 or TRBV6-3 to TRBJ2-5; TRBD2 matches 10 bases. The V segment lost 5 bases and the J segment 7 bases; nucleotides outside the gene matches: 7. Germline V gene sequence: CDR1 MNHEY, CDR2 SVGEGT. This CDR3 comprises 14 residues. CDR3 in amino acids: CASSRTSGRVTQYF. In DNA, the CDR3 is TGTGCCAGCAGTAGGACTAGCGGAAGGGTGACCCAGTACTTC.

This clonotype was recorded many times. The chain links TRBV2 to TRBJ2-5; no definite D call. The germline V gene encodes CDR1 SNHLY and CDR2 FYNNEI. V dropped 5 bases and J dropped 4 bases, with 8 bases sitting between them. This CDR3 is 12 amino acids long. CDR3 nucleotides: TGTGCCAGCAGTCCGTACCGAGAGACCCAGTACTTC. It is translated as CASSPYRETQYF.

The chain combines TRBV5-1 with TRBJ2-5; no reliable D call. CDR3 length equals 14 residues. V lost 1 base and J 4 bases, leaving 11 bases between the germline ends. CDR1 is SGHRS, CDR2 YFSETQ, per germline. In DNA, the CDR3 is TGCGCCAGCAGCTTGATTCCAGGTAGAGAGACCCAGTACTTC. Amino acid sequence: CASSLIPGRETQYF.

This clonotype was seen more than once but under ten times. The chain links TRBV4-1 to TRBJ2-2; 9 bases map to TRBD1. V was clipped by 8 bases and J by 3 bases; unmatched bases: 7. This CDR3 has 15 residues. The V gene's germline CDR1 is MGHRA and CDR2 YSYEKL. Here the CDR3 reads CASGQQGADTGELFF. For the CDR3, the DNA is TGCGCCAGCGGACAACAGGGGGCTGACACCGGGGAGCTGTTTTTT.

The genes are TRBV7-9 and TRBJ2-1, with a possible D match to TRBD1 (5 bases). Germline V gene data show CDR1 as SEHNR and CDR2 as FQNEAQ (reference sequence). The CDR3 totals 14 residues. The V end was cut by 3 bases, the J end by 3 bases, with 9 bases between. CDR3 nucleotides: TGTGCCAGCAGCTTCCAGGACAACTACAATGAGCAGTTCTTC. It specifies CASSFQDNYNEQFF.

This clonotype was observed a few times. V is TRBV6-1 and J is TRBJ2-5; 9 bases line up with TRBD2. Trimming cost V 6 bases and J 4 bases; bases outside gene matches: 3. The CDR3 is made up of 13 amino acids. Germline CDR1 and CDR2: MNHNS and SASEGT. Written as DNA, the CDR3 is TGTGCCAGCAGGGCGGGGGGGCGAGAGACCCAGTACTTC. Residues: CASRAGGRETQYF.

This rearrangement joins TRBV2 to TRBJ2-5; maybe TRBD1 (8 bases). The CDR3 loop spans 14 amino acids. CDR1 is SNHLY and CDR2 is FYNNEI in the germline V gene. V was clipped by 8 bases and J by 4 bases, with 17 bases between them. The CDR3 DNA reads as TGTGCCAGCGGGGACTATACAGGGGGAGAGACCCAGTACTTC. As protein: CASGDYTGGETQYF.

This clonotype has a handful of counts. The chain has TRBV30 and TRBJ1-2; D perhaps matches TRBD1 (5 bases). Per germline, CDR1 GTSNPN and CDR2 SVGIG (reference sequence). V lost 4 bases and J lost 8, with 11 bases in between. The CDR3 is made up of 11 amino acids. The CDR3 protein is CAWNRQGGYTF. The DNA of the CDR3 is TGTGCCTGGAATCGGCAGGGAGGCTACACCTTC.

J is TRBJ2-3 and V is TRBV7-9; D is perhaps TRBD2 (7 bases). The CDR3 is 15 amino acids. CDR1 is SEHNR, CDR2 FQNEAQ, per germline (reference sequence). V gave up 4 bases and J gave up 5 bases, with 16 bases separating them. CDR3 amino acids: CASSSARGGRDTQYF. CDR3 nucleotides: TGTGCCAGCAGCTCGGCCAGGGGAGGGAGAGATACGCAGTATTTT. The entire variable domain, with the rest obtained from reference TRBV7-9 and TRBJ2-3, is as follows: DTGVSQNPRHKITKRGQNVTFRCDPISEHNRLYWYRQTLGQGPEFLTYFQNEAQLEKSRLLSDRFSAERPKGSFSTLEIQRTEQGDSAMYLCASSSARGGRDTQYFGPGTRLTVL.

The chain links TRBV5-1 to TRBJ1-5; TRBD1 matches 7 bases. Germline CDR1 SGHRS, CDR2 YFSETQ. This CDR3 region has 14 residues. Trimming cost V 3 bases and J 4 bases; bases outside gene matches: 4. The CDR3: CASSWGTENQPQHF. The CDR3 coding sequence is TGCGCCAGCAGCTGGGGGACAGAGAATCAGCCCCAGCATTTT.

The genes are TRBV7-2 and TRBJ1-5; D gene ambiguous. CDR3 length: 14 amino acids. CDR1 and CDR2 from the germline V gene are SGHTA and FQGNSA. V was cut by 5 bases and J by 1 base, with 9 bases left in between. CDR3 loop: CASSPEGSNQPQHF. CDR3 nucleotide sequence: TGTGCCAGCAGCCCCGAAGGGAGCAATCAGCCCCAGCATTTT.

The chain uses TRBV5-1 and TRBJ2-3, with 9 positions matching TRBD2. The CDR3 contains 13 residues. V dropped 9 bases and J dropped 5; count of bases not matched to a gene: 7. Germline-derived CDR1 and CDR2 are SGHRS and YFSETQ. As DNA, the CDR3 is TGCGCCACCGCGGCGGGGGGGGAAGATACGCAGTATTTT. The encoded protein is CATAAGGEDTQYF.